These 25 T cell receptor beta chains came from one sample sequenced in a study of somatic mutations in cytotoxic T cells in rheumatoid arthritis. Some clones are missing from TCRdb's copy, which holds only in-frame ones; the method was immunoSEQ multiplex PCR. The data show under 2,500 clones, about 72% seen once. Sample: CD8+ T cells sorted from blood. These receptors all come from a woman aged 40-49 years with rheumatoid arthritis.

The J gene is TRBJ2-1, the V gene TRBV11-1, with 7 bases aligning to TRBD1. Trimming at V came to 5 bases and at J to 8 bases, leaving 3 bases not matched to a gene. This CDR3 is 12 amino acids long. Germline V gene data show CDR1 as SGHAT and CDR2 as FQDESV (reference sequence). CDR3 amino acids: CASSRTGHEQFF. In DNA, the CDR3 is TGTGCCAGCAGCCGGACAGGCCATGAGCAGTTCTTC.

The chain recombines TRBV11-2 with TRBJ2-7; D possibly corresponds to TRBD1 (6 bases). Germline assignment: CDR1 SGHAT and CDR2 FQNNGV. The CDR3 consists of 14 residues. Trimming stripped 5 bases from V and 5 bases from J, with 16 bases between. In DNA form, the CDR3 reads TGTGCCAGCAGCGCCACCGTAGGGGGACACGAGCAGTACTTC. It specifies CASSATVGGHEQYF.

By share, this clone ranks as medium-sized. The chain combines TRBV13 with TRBJ2-7, with D perhaps matching TRBD1 (6 bases). V was cut by 5 bases and J by 6 bases, with 17 bases left in between. The CDR3 consists of 14 residues. Germline V gene data show CDR1 as PRHDT and CDR2 as FYEKMQ (reference sequence). In DNA, the CDR3 is TGTGCCAGCAGCCCCTACAGGGCTGGAGGCGAGCAGTACTTC. Translated: CASSPYRAGGEQYF.

This clone is medium-sized by share. The chain carries TRBV6-6 and TRBJ2-1, with 12 bases fitting TRBD2. J gave up 9 bases and V 6 bases, and 9 bases lay outside the gene matches. CDR1 is MNHNY and CDR2 is SVGAGI in the germline V gene (reference sequence). There are 15 residues in the CDR3. The CDR3: CASRLTSGGGTEQFF. DNA of the CDR3: TGTGCCAGCAGGCTGACTAGCGGGGGAGGTACTGAGCAGTTCTTC.

The chain links TRBV19 to TRBJ2-7; 10 bases fit TRBD2. The V gene's germline CDR1 is LNHDA and CDR2 SQIVND (reference sequence). The CDR3 runs to 16 residues. V dropped 0 bases and J dropped 3; count of bases not matched to a gene: 5. CDR3 protein: CASSIDLASGSYEQYF. The CDR3 DNA follows: TGTGCCAGTAGTATAGATCTTGCTAGCGGGAGCTACGAGCAGTACTTC.

This clone was recorded a few times. The CDR3 DNA sequence: TGTGCCTGGAGTTGGACAGATCGTTATAGGACCGGGGAGCTGTTTTTT. Protein: CAWSWTDRYRTGELFF. The gene calls are TRBV30 and TRBJ2-2, with a tentative D call TRBD1 (6 bases). V dropped 2 bases and J dropped 5 bases, with 18 bases sitting between them. This CDR3 spans 16 amino acids. Germline CDR1 GTSNPN, CDR2 SVGIG (reference sequence).

The chain has TRBV28 and TRBJ2-1; 10 positions agree with TRBD2. The CDR3 length is 16 residues. The germline V gene encodes CDR1 MDHEN and CDR2 SYDVKM. V shed 1 base and J 5 bases; nucleotides not matched to a gene: 5. CDR3 coding DNA: TGTGCCAGCAGTTTATTGTGGCTAGCGGGGGACAATGAGCAGTTCTTC. It yields the protein CASSLLWLAGDNEQFF.

This clone was observed a few times. This chain links TRBV25-1 with TRBJ2-7; weak D call: TRBD1 (6 bases). Germline V gene sequence: CDR1 MGHDK, CDR2 SYGVNS. CDR3 length: 13 residues. The germline V and J ends were trimmed by 5 bases and 6 bases, with 14 bases remaining between them. Here the CDR3 DNA reads TGTGCCAGCAGTCCTTCCTCCAGGGGCGAGCAGTACTTC. It is translated as CASSPSSRGEQYF.

The chain links TRBV5-1 to TRBJ1-1; D perhaps matches TRBD1 (6 bases). Trimming removed 0 bases at V and 1 base at J, with 10 bases between. Germline V gene sequence: CDR1 SGHRS, CDR2 YFSETQ. The CDR3 extends over 15 amino acids. CDR3 nucleotide sequence: TGCGCCAGCAGCTTGGTGCACAGGGAGAACACTGAAGCTTTCTTT. Amino acids: CASSLVHRENTEAFF.

This clone was found a few times. V is TRBV30 and J is TRBJ1-1; D remains ambiguous. This CDR3 is built from 14 residues. The V gene's germline CDR1 is GTSNPN and CDR2 SVGIG (reference sequence). Trimming took 0 bases from V and 4 from J, leaving 12 bases between them. Here the CDR3 DNA reads TGTGCCTGGAGTGTACTAAGGAGGTCCACTGAAGCTTTCTTT. This codes for CAWSVLRRSTEAFF. Combining the CDR3 with reference TRBV30 and TRBJ1-1 gives the whole variable domain SQTIHQWPATLVQPVGSPLSLECTVEGTSNPNLYWYRQAAGRGLQLLFYSVGIGQISSEVPQNLSASRPQDRQFILSSKKLLLSDSGFYLCAWSVLRRSTEAFFGQGTRLTVV.

This clone was picked up a small number of times. The chain joins TRBV4-2 to TRBJ2-3; D gene unclear. The CDR3 is 15 residues long. Trimming took off 4 bases at V and 5 bases at J, with 16 bases between the two ends. Looked up from germline, CDR1 is LGHNA and CDR2 is YNFKEQ. The CDR3 DNA sequence: TGTGCCAGCAGCCCAAAACCCAGCGCGGTAGATACGCAGTATTTT. Its translation: CASSPKPSAVDTQYF.

CDR3 DNA: TGTGCCAGCAGTGAAAGGGAGTCCTACGAGCAGTACTTC. Protein: CASSERESYEQYF. The genes are TRBV13 and TRBJ2-7; the D gene is possibly TRBD2 (5 bases). Germline V gives CDR1 PRHDT, CDR2 FYEKMQ (reference sequence). The ends were cut back, 6 bases at V and 1 base at J, with 10 bases in the middle. This CDR3 is 13 amino acids long. Based on the CDR3 plus reference TRBV13 and TRBJ2-7, the full variable domain is AAGVIQSPRHLIKEKRETATLKCYPIPRHDTVYWYQQGPGQDPQFLISFYEKMQSDKGSIPDRFSAQQFSDYHSELNMSSLELGDSALYFCASSERESYEQYFGPGTRLTVT.

The rearrangement uses TRBV4-2 and TRBJ1-3, with D perhaps matching TRBD1 (5 bases). V lost 2 bases to trimming and J lost 0 bases, with 11 bases between them. CDR1 is LGHNA, CDR2 YNFKEQ, per germline. The CDR3 loop spans 16 amino acids. Here the CDR3 DNA reads TGTGCCAGCAGCCAACTTGCGGACATCTCTGGAAACACCATATATTTT. As protein: CASSQLADISGNTIYF.

V gene TRBV6-1 combines with J gene TRBJ2-1, with 12 bases aligning to TRBD2. Germline V gene sequence: CDR1 MNHNS, CDR2 SASEGT. V was pared by 6 bases and J by 9 bases, with 9 bases of the junction left unmatched. The CDR3 has 15 residues. CDR3 loop: CASRLTSGGGTEQFF. The DNA of the CDR3 is TGTGCCAGCAGGCTGACTAGCGGGGGAGGTACTGAGCAGTTCTTC.

The V and J genes are TRBV5-6 and TRBJ1-2; TRBD1 is a possible D gene (6 bases). V was cut by 0 bases and J by 7 bases, with 10 bases left in between. Germline V gene sequence: CDR1 SGHDT, CDR2 YYEEEE. The CDR3 length is 13 residues. The CDR3 nucleotides read TGTGCCAGCAGCTTGGGACAGGCCCGTGGCTACACCTTC. Its translation is CASSLGQARGYTF.

This chain uses TRBV27 with TRBJ1-5, with D unresolved. The germline gives CDR1 MNHEY, CDR2 SMNVEV (reference sequence). This CDR3 is 14 amino acids long. Trimming left V 3 bases short and J 5 bases short, with 11 bases between. The CDR3 sequence is CASSLTGSHQPQHF. DNA of the CDR3: TGTGCCAGCAGTTTGACCGGGTCCCATCAGCCCCAGCATTTT.

J is TRBJ1-1 and V is TRBV4-3; TRBD1 might be the D (5 bases). The CDR3 is 13 residues long. Between the trimmed V and J ends, which lost 2 bases and 1 base, there was a span of 5 bases. Germline CDR1 LGHNA, CDR2 YSLEER. Written as DNA, the CDR3 is TGCGCCAGCAGCCAAACAGGGAACACTGAAGCTTTCTTT. This gives the protein CASSQTGNTEAFF.

The rearrangement joins TRBV10-2 to TRBJ2-7; 16 bases line up with TRBD2. The CDR3 sequence is 19 residues long. V was pared by 6 bases and J by 0 bases, with 11 bases of the junction left unmatched. The V gene's germline CDR1 is WSHSY and CDR2 SAAADI. The CDR3 DNA follows: TGCGCCAGCAGCGGGCGGGGACTAGCGGGAGGGAGGAGCTCCTACGAGCAGTACTTC. Residues: CASSGRGLAGGRSSYEQYF.

This rearrangement joins TRBV28 to TRBJ1-5; D is unclear. Germline V gene sequence: CDR1 MDHEN, CDR2 SYDVKM. V lost 2 bases and J lost 5, with 10 bases in between. The CDR3 is 14 amino acids. The CDR3 DNA reads TGTGCCAGCAGTTTAGAGCAGGTCCATCAGCCCCAGCATTTT. It encodes CASSLEQVHQPQHF.

This clone has just one count. The CDR3 here is CASSQQAFNRDLLYEQYF. The DNA of the CDR3 is TGTGCCAGCAGTCAACAAGCCTTTAACCGGGACTTACTCTACGAGCAGTACTTC. The V and J genes are TRBV2 and TRBJ2-7, with D perhaps TRBD2 (6 bases). Germline V lookup: CDR1 SNHLY, CDR2 FYNNEI. This CDR3 spans 18 amino acids. The V end was cut by 5 bases, the J end by 3 bases, with 26 bases between. The whole variable domain, filled in from reference TRBV2 and TRBJ2-7, reads EPEVTQTPSHQVTQMGQEVILRCVPISNHLYFYWYRQILGQKVEFLVSFYNNEISEKSEIFDDQFSVERPDGSNFTLKIRSTKLEDSAMYFCASSQQAFNRDLLYEQYFGPGTRLTVT.

The chain combines TRBV14 with TRBJ1-2; D is perhaps TRBD1 (6 bases). This CDR3 spans 17 amino acids. The V end lost 0 bases, the J end lost 4 bases, and 18 bases lay between the germline ends. Germline-derived CDR1 and CDR2 are SGHDN and FVKESK. CDR3 bases: TGTGCCAGCAGCCAAGATCTCTTCGGGGGGCGAGCCTATGGCTACACCTTC. Translating gives CASSQDLFGGRAYGYTF.

The genes are TRBV5-6 and TRBJ1-1; 8 positions agree with TRBD1. This CDR3 region has 14 residues. CDR1 SGHDT and CDR2 YYEEEE come from the germline V gene. The J segment lost 6 bases and the V segment lost 0 bases, leaving 4 bases of the junction unmatched. Here the CDR3 DNA reads TGTGCCAGCAGCTTGGGGGACAGGTTGGCTGAAGCTTTCTTT. It encodes CASSLGDRLAEAFF.

The chain joins TRBV5-4 to TRBJ2-2; 8 nucleotides align to TRBD1. Trimming at V came to 2 bases and at J to 5 bases, leaving 8 bases not matched to a gene. The CDR3 has 16 amino acids. Germline V gene sequence: CDR1 SGHNT, CDR2 YYREEE (reference sequence). Written as DNA, the CDR3 is TGTGCCAGCAGCTTACCGGCAGGGGGCGGGACCGGGGAGCTGTTTTTT. Protein sequence: CASSLPAGGGTGELFF. The full variable domain, in which reference TRBV5-4 and TRBJ2-2 provide the parts outside the CDR3, is ETGVTQSPTHLIKTRGQQVTLRCSSQSGHNTVSWYQQALGQGPQFIFQYYREEENGRGNFPPRFSGLQFPNYSSELNVNALELDDSALYLCASSLPAGGGTGELFFGEGSRLTVL.

The CDR3 reads CASSFVTLAGETQYF. The CDR3 DNA is TGTGCCAGCAGCTTCGTGACTCTAGCGGGAGAGACCCAGTACTTC. The rearrangement links TRBV7-9 to TRBJ2-5, with 8 bases fitting TRBD2. V lost 3 bases, J lost 4 bases, and 7 bases stayed unmatched. The CDR3 is 15 residues long. CDR1 SEHNR and CDR2 FQNEAQ come from the germline V gene (reference sequence).

The chain uses TRBV5-4 and TRBJ1-3; 9 nucleotides align to TRBD1. V dropped 3 bases and J dropped 2; count of bases not matched to a gene: 12. The germline V gene encodes CDR1 SGHNT and CDR2 YYREEE (reference sequence). The CDR3 extends over 18 amino acids. CDR3 sequence: CASSSGGTGRIAGNTIYF. The DNA for the CDR3 is TGTGCCAGCAGCTCTGGAGGGACAGGGAGAATCGCTGGAAACACCATATATTTT.